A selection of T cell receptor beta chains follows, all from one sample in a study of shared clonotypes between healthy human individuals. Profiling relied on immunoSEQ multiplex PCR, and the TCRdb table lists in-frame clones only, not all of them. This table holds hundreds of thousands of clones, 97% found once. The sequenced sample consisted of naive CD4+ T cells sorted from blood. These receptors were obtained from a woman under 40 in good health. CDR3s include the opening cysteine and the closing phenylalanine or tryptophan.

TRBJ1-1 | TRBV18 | CASSPKLGRGTEAFF
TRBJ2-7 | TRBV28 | CASSEQTFYEQYF
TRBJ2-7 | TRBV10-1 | CASSETMTADNEQYF
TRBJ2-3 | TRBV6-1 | CASSEYLAGGRFALDTQYF
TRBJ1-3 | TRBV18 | CASSSTAYTGTPGNTIYF
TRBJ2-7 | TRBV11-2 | CASSLWSLRQGLYEQYF
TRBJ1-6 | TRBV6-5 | CASSPGLESALHF
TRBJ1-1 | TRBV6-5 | CASTLIQGAEAFF
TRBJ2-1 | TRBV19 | CASSRQSFSVSGRPSSYNEQFF
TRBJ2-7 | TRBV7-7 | CASSDGQGGDGEQYF
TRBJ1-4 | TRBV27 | CASRGTDFNEKLFF
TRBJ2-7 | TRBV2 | CASSERDLGPEQYF
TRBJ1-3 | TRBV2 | CASRGSGNTIYF
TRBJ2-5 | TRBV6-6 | CASSYSGPRETQYF
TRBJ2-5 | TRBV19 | CASSNKMIAGGKETQYF
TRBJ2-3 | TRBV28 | CASRDLRGRGTDTQYF
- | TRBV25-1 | CASSSLNWPYEQYF
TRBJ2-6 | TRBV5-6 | CASNLGGGSGANVLTF
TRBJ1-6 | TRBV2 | CASSEGGQGGSPLHF
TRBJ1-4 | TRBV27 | CAIPGQEKLFF
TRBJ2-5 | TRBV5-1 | CASSEGQQETQYF
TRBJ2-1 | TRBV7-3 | CASSFRKRKEQFF
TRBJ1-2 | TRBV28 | CASSWGGGVSYGYTF
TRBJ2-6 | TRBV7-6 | CASSSVSGANVLTF
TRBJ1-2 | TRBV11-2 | CASSYNPAPNYGYTF
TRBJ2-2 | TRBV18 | CASSPATGHTGELFF
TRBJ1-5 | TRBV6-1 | CASSESKKNQPQHF